This paragraph covers one T cell receptor (beta chain) sequence. Generated by immunoSEQ multiplex PCR, the TCRdb table keeps only in-frame clones and is missing some. In the table there are tens of thousands of clones, approximately 80% of which are singletons. The data derive from a study of PD-L1 blockade in urothelial cancer. This sample's time point: pretreatment peripheral blood. Peripheral blood mononuclear cells were collected from every patient before and during treatment, yielding between 1 and 8 samples per patient. The sample in question was PBMCs, obtained around atezolizumab (anti-PD-L1) treatment. The sequence came from a man aged 40-49 years with urothelial cancer.

This chain's CDR3 is CAGRTGANTGELFF. The CDR3 coding sequence is TGTGCCGGCAGGACAGGGGCGAACACCGGGGAGCTGTTTTTT. The chain uses TRBV19 and TRBJ2-2, with 9 positions matching TRBD1. With V trimmed by 11 bases and J by 0 bases, 4 bases remained unmatched. Germline CDR1 and CDR2: LNHDA and SQIVND (reference sequence). The CDR3 is 14 amino acids.